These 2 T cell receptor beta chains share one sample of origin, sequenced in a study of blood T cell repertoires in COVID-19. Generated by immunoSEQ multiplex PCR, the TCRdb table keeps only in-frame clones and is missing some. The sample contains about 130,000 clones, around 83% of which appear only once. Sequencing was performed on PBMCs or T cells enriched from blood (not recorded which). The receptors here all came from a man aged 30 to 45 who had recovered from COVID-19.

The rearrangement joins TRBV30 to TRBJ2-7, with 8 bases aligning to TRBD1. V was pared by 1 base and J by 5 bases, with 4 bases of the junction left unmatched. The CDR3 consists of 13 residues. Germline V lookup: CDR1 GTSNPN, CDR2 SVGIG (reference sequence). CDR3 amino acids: CAWSGSTGDEQYF. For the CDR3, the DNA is TGTGCCTGGAGTGGCTCGACAGGGGACGAGCAGTACTTC.

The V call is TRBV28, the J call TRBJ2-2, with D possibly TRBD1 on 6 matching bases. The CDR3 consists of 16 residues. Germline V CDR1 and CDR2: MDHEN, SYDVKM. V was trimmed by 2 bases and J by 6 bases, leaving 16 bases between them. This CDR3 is CASSLDLRQAPGELFF. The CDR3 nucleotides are TGTGCCAGCAGTTTAGACCTCAGACAGGCTCCCGGGGAGCTGTTTTTT.